This T cell receptor beta chain was captured by sequencing in a study of blood T cell repertoires in COVID-19. Study-wide context: Collection of acute and convalescent COVID-19 samples took place in the United States, Italy and Spain. PBMCs, B-cell-depleted T cells, or T cells provided the cDNA or gDNA that made up the material.

As handled by the study authors: Estimates of nucleated cell counts were drawn from the amplification of reference gene primers. TCRdb's table, derived via immunoSEQ multiplex PCR, lists solely in-frame clones and lacks some. The DNA gave D and trimming, while V, J and clone size come from that table. The data contain roughly 25,000 clones, around 92% of them singletons. Sequencing was done on a sample of peripheral blood. The clonotype comes from a human donor in a cohort sampled during active COVID-19.

The CDR3 nucleotides read TGTGCCAGTAGTCCCGGGACAGGCGGATCGGGCTACACCTTC. Translation gives CASSPGTGGSGYTF. This chain joins TRBV19 and TRBJ1-2; 8 positions agree with TRBD1. This CDR3 region has 14 residues. The V gene end was trimmed by 5 bases and the J gene end by 8 bases; junction bases not matched to a gene: 10. The germline V gene has CDR1 LNHDA and CDR2 SQIVND (reference sequence).